This T cell receptor beta chain was profiled in a study of T cell responses to AZD1222 COVID-19 vaccine. Study-wide results and caveats: An increase in Spike-specific TCR breadth and depth was observed after two AZD1222 doses.

The germline V gene encodes CDR1 SGHRS and CDR2 YFSETQ. CDR3 length: 15 amino acids. V was shortened by 5 bases and J by 7 bases, with 19 bases between the two germline ends. To note about this clone: Its antigen is not known.

Measured with immunoSEQ multiplex PCR; TCRdb has only the in-frame clones, and not every one. The sample has approximately 200,000 clones; approximately 90% are singletons. This clonotype originated in an adult who received the AZD1222 COVID-19 vaccine. V and J are TRBV5-1 and TRBJ1-5; D is perhaps TRBD1 (6 bases). Material: peripheral blood, obtained 28 days after the second AZD1222 dose. CDR3 residues: CASSQTPGQHQPQHF. For the CDR3, the DNA is TGCGCCAGCAGTCAAACCCCCGGACAGCACCAGCCCCAGCATTTT.